This section outlines one TCR beta chain sequence together with its context. What it binds is unknown. The data were taken from a study of T cell repertoires in cytomegalovirus infection. Study-wide background: Use of recently identified HLA-C-restricted and well-studied HLA-B-restricted CMV epitopes was part of the study. General study findings and limits: In two of eight donors, the top clonotype was HLA-C-restricted CMV-specific.

The CDR3 is made up of 16 amino acids. Germline V gene lookup returns CDR1 MNHNS and CDR2 SASEGT. V was shortened by 6 bases and J by 3 bases, with 20 bases between the two germline ends. One entry per CDR3 protein, called by TCRdb with MiXCR from the reads. The sample yields roughly 350,000 distinct CDR3 sequences, approximately 30% seen once. The rearrangement joins TRBV6-1 to TRBJ1-1; the D is unclear. The source material was cultured PBMCs, sampled from culture after CMV antigen stimulation. The TCR originated in a human donor in good health (CMV status not recorded). Some clones in this sample may be carry-over from other donors' samples. CDR3 nucleotide sequence: TGTGCCAGCAGGCCCTCCCCTCACTCGATGGACACTGAAGCTTTCTTT. It yields the protein CASRPSPHSMDTEAFF.